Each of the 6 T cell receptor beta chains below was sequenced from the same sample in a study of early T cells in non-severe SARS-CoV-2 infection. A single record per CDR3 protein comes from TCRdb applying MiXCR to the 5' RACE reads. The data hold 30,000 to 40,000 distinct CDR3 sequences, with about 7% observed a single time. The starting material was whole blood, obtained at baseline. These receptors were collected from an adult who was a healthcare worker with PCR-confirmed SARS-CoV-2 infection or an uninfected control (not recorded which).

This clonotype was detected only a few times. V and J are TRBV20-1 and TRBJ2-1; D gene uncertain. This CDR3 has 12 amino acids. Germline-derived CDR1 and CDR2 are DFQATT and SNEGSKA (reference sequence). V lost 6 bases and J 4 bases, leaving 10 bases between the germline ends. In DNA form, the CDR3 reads TGCAGTGCCCTGACCAGATACAATGAGCAGTTCTTC. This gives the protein CSALTRYNEQFF.

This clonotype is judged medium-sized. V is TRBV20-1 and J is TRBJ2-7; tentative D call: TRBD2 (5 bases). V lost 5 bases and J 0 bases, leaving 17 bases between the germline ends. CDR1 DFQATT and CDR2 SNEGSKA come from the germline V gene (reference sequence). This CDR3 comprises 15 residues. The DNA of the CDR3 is TGCAGTGCTGGAAGGGATGGAACTAGCTCCTACGAGCAGTACTTC. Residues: CSAGRDGTSSYEQYF.

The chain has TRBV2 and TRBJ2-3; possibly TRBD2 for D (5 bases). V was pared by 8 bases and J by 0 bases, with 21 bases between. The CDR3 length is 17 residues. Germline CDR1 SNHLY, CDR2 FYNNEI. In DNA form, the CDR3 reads TGTGCCAGCGCTAGCCCAAGGACTGTGCCTAGCACAGATACGCAGTATTTT. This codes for CASASPRTVPSTDTQYF.

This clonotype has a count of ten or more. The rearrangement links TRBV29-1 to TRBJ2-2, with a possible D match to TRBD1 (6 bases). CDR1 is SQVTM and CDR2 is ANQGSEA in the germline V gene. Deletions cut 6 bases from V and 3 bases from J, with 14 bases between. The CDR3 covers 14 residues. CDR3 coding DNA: TGCAGCGTGATCGGGGACACACACACCGGGGAGCTGTTTTTT. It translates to CSVIGDTHTGELFF.

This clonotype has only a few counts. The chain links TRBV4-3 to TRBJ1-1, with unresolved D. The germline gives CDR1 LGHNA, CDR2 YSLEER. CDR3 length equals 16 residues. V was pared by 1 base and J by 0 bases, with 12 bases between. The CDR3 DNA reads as TGCGCCAGCAGCCAAGCCCAAATGGTAATGAACACTGAAGCTTTCTTT. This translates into CASSQAQMVMNTEAFF.

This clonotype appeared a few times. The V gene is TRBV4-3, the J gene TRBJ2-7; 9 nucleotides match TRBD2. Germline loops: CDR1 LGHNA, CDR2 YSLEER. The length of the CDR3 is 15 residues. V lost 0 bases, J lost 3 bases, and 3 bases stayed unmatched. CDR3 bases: TGCGCCAGCAGCCAAGATGCGACTAGCGGCTACGAGCAGTACGTC. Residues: CASSQDATSGYEQYV.